This entry describes one T cell receptor (beta chain). Its cognate antigen is unknown. The data were taken from a study of shared clonotypes between healthy human individuals. Background on the study: Plates per donor: three CD4 naive, three CD4 memory, two CD8 naive, one CD8 memory. Study results and limitations: A small donor pool kept down the genetic and exposure-history diversity that was represented.

With 3 bases removed from V and 0 bases from J, the gap between germline ends came to 18 bases. The CDR3 is made up of 16 amino acids. Germline-derived CDR1 and CDR2 are SQVTM and ANQGSEA. Using immunoSEQ multiplex PCR, the repertoire was profiled, and TCRdb retains in-frame clones only, with some absent. The data hold roughly 810,000 clones, with around 96% observed a single time. Naive CD8 cells lacked CD45RO and underwent positive selection for CCR7, leaving out terminally differentiated effector memory CD45RA+ cells. The donor cohort consisted entirely of Caucasian adults residing in Nashville, Tennessee.

The sequenced sample consisted of naive CD8+ T cells sorted from blood. The V call is TRBV29-1, the J call TRBJ2-7, with D possibly being TRBD2 (5 bases). The receptor comes from a man under 40 in good health. CDR3 loop: CSVEGVLDGSSYEQYF. The CDR3 nucleotides read TGCAGCGTTGAGGGAGTCCTCGACGGAAGCTCCTACGAGCAGTACTTC.